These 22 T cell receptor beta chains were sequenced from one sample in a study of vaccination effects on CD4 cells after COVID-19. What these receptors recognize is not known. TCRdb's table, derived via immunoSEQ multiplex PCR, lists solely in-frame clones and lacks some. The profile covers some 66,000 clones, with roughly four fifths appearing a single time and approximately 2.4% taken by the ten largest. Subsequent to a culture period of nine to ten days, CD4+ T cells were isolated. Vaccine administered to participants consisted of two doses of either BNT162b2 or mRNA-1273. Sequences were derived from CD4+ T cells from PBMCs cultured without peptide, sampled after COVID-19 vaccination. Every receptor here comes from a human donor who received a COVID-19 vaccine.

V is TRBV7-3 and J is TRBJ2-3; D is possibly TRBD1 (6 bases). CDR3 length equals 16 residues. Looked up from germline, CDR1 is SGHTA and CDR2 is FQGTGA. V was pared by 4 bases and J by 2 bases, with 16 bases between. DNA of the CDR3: TGTGCCAGCAGCTCCGCACCGACAGGTTCCACAGATACGCAGTATTTT. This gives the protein CASSSAPTGSTDTQYF.

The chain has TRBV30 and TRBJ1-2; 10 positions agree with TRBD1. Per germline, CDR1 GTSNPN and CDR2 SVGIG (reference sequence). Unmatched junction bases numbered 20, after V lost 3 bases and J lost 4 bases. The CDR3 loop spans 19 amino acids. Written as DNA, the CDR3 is TGTGCCTGGAGAGGAGTCCGAGATGGGGACAGGGGTGCCGGCTATGGCTACACCTTC. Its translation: CAWRGVRDGDRGAGYGYTF.

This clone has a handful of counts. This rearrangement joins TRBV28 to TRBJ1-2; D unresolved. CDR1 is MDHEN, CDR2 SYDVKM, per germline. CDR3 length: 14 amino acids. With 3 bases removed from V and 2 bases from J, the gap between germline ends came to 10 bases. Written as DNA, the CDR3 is TGTGCCAGCAGTTTTGTGGGGAAGAACTATGGCTACACCTTC. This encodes CASSFVGKNYGYTF.

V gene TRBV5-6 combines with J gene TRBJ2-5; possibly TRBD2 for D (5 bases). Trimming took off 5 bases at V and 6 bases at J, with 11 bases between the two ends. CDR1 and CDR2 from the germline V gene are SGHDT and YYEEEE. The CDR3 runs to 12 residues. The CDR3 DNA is TGTGCCAGCAGTTCGTTCGGGAAGACCCAGTACTTC. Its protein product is CASSSFGKTQYF.

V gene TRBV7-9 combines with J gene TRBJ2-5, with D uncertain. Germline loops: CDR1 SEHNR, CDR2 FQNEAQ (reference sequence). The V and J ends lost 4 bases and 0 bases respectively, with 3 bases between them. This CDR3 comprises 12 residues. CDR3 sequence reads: CASSSYQETQYF. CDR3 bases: TGTGCCAGCAGCTCGTACCAAGAGACCCAGTACTTC. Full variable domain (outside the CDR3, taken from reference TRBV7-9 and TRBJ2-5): DTGVSQNPRHKITKRGQNVTFRCDPISEHNRLYWYRQTLGQGPEFLTYFQNEAQLEKSRLLSDRFSAERPKGSFSTLEIQRTEQGDSAMYLCASSSYQETQYFGPGTRLLVL.

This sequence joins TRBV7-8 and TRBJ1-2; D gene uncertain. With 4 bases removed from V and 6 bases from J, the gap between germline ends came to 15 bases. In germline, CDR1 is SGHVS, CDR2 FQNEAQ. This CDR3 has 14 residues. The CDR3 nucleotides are TGTGCCAGCAGCTCGGACGAAATCTCTCATGGCTACACCTTC. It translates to CASSSDEISHGYTF.

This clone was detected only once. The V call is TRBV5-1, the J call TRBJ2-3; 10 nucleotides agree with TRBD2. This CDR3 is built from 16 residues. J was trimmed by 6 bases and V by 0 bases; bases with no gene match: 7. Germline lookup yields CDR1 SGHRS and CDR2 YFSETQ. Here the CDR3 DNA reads TGCGCCAGCAGCTTGGATCCCAGCGGGGGGGCCGATACGCAGTATTTT. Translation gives CASSLDPSGGADTQYF.

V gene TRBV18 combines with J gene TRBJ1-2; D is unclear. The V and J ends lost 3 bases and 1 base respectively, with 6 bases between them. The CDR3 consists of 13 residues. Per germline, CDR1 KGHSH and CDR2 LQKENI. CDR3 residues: CASSPTNNYGYTF. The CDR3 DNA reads TGTGCCAGCTCACCTACAAATAACTATGGCTACACCTTC.

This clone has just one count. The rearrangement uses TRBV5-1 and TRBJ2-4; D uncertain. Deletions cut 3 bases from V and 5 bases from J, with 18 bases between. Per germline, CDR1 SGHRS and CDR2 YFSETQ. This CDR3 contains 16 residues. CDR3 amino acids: CASSSGLSGGQNIQYF. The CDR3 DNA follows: TGCGCCAGCAGCTCCGGGCTGTCGGGCGGTCAAAACATTCAGTACTTC.

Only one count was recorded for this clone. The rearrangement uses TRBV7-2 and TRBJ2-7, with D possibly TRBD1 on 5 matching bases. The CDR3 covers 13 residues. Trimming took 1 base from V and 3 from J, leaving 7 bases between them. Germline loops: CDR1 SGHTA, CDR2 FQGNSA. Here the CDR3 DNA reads TGTGCCAGCAGCTTAGACAGGCTCTACGAGCAGTACGTC. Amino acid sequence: CASSLDRLYEQYV.

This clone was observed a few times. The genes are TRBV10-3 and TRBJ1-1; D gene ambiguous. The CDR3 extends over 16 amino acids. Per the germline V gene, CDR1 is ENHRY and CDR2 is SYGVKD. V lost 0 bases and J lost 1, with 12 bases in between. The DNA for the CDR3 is TGTGCCATCAGTGAGTCGGGGTTAAGGAGGAACACTGAAGCTTTCTTT. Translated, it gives CAISESGLRRNTEAFF.

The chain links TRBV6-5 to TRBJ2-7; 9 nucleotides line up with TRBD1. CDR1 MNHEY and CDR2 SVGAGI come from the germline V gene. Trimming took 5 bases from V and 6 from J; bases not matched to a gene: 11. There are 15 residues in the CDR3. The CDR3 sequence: CASSPATGGRGEQYV. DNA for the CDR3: TGTGCCAGCAGTCCGGCGACAGGGGGAAGAGGCGAGCAGTACGTC.

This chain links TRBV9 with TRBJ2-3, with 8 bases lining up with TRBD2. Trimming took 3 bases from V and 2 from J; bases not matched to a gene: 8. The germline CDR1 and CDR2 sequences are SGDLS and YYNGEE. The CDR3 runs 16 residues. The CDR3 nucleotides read TGTGCCAGCAGCGACTCGGGGGGGGTCAACACAGATACGCAGTATTTT. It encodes CASSDSGGVNTDTQYF. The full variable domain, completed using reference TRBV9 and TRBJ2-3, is DSGVTQTPKHLITATGQRVTLRCSPRSGDLSVYWYQQSLDQGLQFLIQYYNGEERAKGNILERFSAQQFPDLHSELNLSSLELGDSALYFCASSDSGGVNTDTQYFGPGTRLTVL.

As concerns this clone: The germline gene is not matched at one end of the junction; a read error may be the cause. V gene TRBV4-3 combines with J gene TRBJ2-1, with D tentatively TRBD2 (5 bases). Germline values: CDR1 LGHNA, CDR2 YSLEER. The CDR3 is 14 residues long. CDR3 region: CASSQEGRGSEEFF. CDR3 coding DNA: TGCGCCAGCAGCCAAGAAGGAAGAGGGTCTGAGGAGTTCTTC.

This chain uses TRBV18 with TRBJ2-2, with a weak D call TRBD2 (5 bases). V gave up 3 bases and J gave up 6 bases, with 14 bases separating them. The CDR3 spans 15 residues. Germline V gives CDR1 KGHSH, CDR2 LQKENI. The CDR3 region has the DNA TGTGCCAGCTCACCCTTAGGACTGAAAGCCGGGGAGCTGTTTTTT. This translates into CASSPLGLKAGELFF.

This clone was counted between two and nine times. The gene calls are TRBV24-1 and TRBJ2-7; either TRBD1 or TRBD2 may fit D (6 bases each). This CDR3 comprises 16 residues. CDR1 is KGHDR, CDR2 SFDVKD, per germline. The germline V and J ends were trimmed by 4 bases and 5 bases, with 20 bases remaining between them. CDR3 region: CATSDPHGPEGDEQYV. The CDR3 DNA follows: TGTGCCACCAGTGACCCTCACGGCCCGGAGGGGGACGAGCAGTACGTC.

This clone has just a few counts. The CDR3 here is CASSPIGIPSGNTIYF. The CDR3 region has the DNA TGTGCCAGCAGCCCTATCGGGATTCCCTCTGGAAACACCATATATTTT. The V call is TRBV28, the J call TRBJ1-3; D call uncertain. The CDR3 runs 16 residues. Per germline, CDR1 MDHEN and CDR2 SYDVKM. Trimming cost V 6 bases and J 0 bases, with 15 bases left between them. The whole variable domain, filled in from reference TRBV28 and TRBJ1-3, reads DVKVTQSSRYLVKRTGEKVFLECVQDMDHENMFWYRQDPGLGLRLIYFSYDVKMKEKGDIPEGYSVSREKKERFSLILESASTNQTSMYLCASSPIGIPSGNTIYFGEGSWLTVV.

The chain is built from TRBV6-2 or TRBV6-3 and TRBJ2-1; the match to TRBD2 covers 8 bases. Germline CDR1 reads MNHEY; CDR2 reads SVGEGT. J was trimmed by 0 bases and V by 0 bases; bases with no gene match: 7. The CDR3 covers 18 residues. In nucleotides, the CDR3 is TGTGCCAGCAGTTACTCTAGCCCAGCGGGGGTCTCCTACAATGAGCAGTTCTTC. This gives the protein CASSYSSPAGVSYNEQFF.

CDR3 sequence: CASSPGQGAIYEQYV. CDR3 coding DNA: TGTGCCAGCTCACCAGGACAGGGTGCGATCTACGAGCAGTACGTC. This sequence joins TRBV18 and TRBJ2-7, with 8 bases identical to TRBD1. The CDR3 runs 15 residues. After removal of 2 bases from V and 3 bases from J, the junction contained 6 bases not matched to a gene. Germline V CDR1 and CDR2: KGHSH, LQKENI.

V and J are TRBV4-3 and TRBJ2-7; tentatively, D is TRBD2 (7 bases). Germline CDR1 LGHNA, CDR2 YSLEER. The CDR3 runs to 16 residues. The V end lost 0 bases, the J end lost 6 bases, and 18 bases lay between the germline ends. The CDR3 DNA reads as TGCGCCAGCAGCCAAGATAGAGGGGGGGGATGTCGCGAGCAGTACGTC. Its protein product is CASSQDRGGGCREQYV.

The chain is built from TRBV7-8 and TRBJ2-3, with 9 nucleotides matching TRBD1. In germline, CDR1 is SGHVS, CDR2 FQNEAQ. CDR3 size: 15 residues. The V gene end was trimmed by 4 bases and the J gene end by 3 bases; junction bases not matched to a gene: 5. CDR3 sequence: CASSYRDRDTDTQYF. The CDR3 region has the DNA TGTGCCAGCAGCTACCGGGACAGGGATACAGATACGCAGTATTTT.

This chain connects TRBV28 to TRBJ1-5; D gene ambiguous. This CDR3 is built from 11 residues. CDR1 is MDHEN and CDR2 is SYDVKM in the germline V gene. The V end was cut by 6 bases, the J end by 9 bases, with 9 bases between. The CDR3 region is CASSPKGPQHF. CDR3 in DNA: TGTGCCAGCAGCCCTAAGGGGCCCCAGCATTTT.